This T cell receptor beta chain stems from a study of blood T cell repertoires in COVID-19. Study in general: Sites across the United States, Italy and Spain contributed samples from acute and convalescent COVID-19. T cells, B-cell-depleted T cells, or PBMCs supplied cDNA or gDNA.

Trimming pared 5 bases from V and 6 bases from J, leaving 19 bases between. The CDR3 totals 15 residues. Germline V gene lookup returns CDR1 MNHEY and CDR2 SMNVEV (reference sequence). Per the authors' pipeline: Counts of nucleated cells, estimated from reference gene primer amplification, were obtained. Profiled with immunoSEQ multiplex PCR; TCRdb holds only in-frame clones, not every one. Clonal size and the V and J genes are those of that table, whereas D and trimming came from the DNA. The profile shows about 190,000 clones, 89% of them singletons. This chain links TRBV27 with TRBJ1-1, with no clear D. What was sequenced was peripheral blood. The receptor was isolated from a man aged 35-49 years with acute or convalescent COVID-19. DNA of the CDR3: TGTGCCAGCAGTCTGCAGTTCTGGCCTTCTTCTGAAGCTTTCTTT. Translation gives CASSLQFWPSSEAFF.